The rows below give T cell receptor beta chains drawn from one sample of a study of T-cell reconstitution after alpha-beta-depleted transplantation in children. TCRdb re-derived calls from the PCR reads in MiXCR, one entry per CDR3 protein. Of about 470,000 distinct CDR3 sequences in the sample, 43% were seen once. The specimen comprised PBMCs, sampled before TCRalphabeta/CD19-depleted stem cell transplant. The receptors shown here come from a girl aged 2 to 9 with aplastic anemia, due to receive a stem cell transplant. Each CDR3 is given with its conserved first and last residue. D genes are given only for firm matches. Clone size appears in some rows only: once, few, many, or a class for an expanded clone.

d_gene: .; v_gene: TRBV29-1; j_gene: TRBJ2-7; abundance: .; CDR3nt: TGCAGCGTACGACTGGGTGGCGGCTACGAGCAGTACTTC; CDR3aa: CSVRLGGGYEQYF
d_gene: TRBD2; v_gene: TRBV5-1; j_gene: TRBJ2-1; abundance: many; CDR3nt: TGCGCCAGCAGCCTGACCGGGACTAGCGGGAGTGGTGAGCAGTTCTTC; CDR3aa: CASSLTGTSGSGEQFF
d_gene: .; v_gene: TRBV19; j_gene: TRBJ1-4; abundance: few; CDR3nt: TGTGCCAGTAGTATCATCAGATATGAAAAACTGTTTTTT; CDR3aa: CASSIIRYEKLFF
d_gene: TRBD2; v_gene: TRBV12-3/TRBV12-4; j_gene: TRBJ2-5; abundance: few; CDR3nt: TGTGCCAGCAGTTCCTTTCCGGGGGGGGCCCTGGGGACCCAGTACTTC; CDR3aa: CASSSFPGGALGTQYF
d_gene: TRBD1; v_gene: TRBV20-1; j_gene: TRBJ1-4; abundance: .; CDR3nt: TGCAGTGCTAGAGATTGGGGGACAGGGGGGGGTGAAAAACTGTTTTTT; CDR3aa: CSARDWGTGGGEKLFF
d_gene: TRBD1; v_gene: TRBV12-3/TRBV12-4; j_gene: TRBJ1-5; abundance: .; CDR3nt: TGTGCCAGCAGCACGACAGGGAAATTTCTCGATCAGCCCCAGCATTTT; CDR3aa: CASSTTGKFLDQPQHF
d_gene: .; v_gene: TRBV7-8; j_gene: TRBJ2-2; abundance: once; CDR3nt: TGTGCCAGCAGCTTAAACTGGCTGTTCACCGGGGAGCTGTTTTTT; CDR3aa: CASSLNWLFTGELFF
d_gene: TRBD2; v_gene: TRBV2; j_gene: TRBJ2-3; abundance: .; CDR3nt: TGTGCCAGCAGTGAAGATAGCGGGGGCCCGGGGACAGATACGCAGTATTTT; CDR3aa: CASSEDSGGPGTDTQYF
d_gene: .; v_gene: TRBV5-1; j_gene: TRBJ1-4; abundance: few; CDR3nt: TGCGCCAGCAGCCCCGGAGGTGGCTCAGAAAAACTGTTTTTT; CDR3aa: CASSPGGGSEKLFF
d_gene: .; v_gene: TRBV29-1; j_gene: TRBJ2-3; abundance: many; CDR3nt: TGCAGCGGTGGGGACACAAGGGCAGATACGCAGTATTTT; CDR3aa: CSGGDTRADTQYF
d_gene: .; v_gene: TRBV20-1; j_gene: TRBJ2-5; abundance: .; CDR3nt: TGCAGTGCTCGATGGGCGAAAGAGACCCAGTACTTC; CDR3aa: CSARWAKETQYF
d_gene: .; v_gene: TRBV20-1; j_gene: TRBJ2-1; abundance: .; CDR3nt: TGCAGTGCTACCGCTCTAGCAGCTGATAGGAATGAGCAGTTCTTC; CDR3aa: CSATALAADRNEQFF
d_gene: .; v_gene: TRBV15; j_gene: TRBJ1-5; abundance: few; CDR3nt: TGTGCCACCAGCAGAGGCAGGGCTATTAACAATCAGCCCCAGCATTTT; CDR3aa: CATSRGRAINNQPQHF
d_gene: .; v_gene: TRBV10-3; j_gene: TRBJ1-2; abundance: .; CDR3nt: TGTGCCATCAGCCTCGGGACGGACCTCTATGGCTACACCTTC; CDR3aa: CAISLGTDLYGYTF
d_gene: .; v_gene: TRBV12-3/TRBV12-4; j_gene: TRBJ1-3; abundance: many; CDR3nt: TGTGCCGTCCGGGCGGGGTACGCTGGAAACACCATATATTTT; CDR3aa: CAVRAGYAGNTIYF
d_gene: TRBD1; v_gene: TRBV29-1; j_gene: TRBJ2-3; abundance: .; CDR3nt: TGCAGCGTTACAACCGGGACAGGATTCACAGATACGCAGTATTTT; CDR3aa: CSVTTGTGFTDTQYF
d_gene: .; v_gene: TRBV20-1; j_gene: TRBJ2-1; abundance: .; CDR3nt: TGCAGTGCTACCCTGCTGGCTAGCAAATCCTACAATGAGCAGTTCTTC; CDR3aa: CSATLLASKSYNEQFF
d_gene: TRBD1; v_gene: TRBV5-6; j_gene: TRBJ2-7; abundance: many; CDR3nt: TGTGCCAGCAGCTCCTTACGACAGGGCACCCACGAGCAGTACTTC; CDR3aa: CASSSLRQGTHEQYF
d_gene: TRBD2; v_gene: TRBV5-5; j_gene: TRBJ2-2; abundance: .; CDR3nt: TGTGCCAGCAGCTTTTCGGTCAGCGGGGGGGTCTTCACCGGGGAGCTGTTTTTT; CDR3aa: CASSFSVSGGVFTGELFF
d_gene: .; v_gene: TRBV20-1; j_gene: TRBJ2-1; abundance: .; CDR3nt: TGCAGTGCTTATAGACCGAAGTTCTTC; CDR3aa: CSAYRPKFF
d_gene: .; v_gene: TRBV7-9; j_gene: TRBJ1-2; abundance: .; CDR3nt: TGTGCCAGCAGCTTGTCGTCTTTTAACTATGGCTACACCTTC; CDR3aa: CASSLSSFNYGYTF
d_gene: .; v_gene: TRBV7-2; j_gene: TRBJ2-1; abundance: many; CDR3nt: TGTGCCAGCAGCCTGGACGCGGGAATTGGTAATGAGCAGTTCTTC; CDR3aa: CASSLDAGIGNEQFF
d_gene: TRBD1; v_gene: TRBV10-3; j_gene: TRBJ2-1; abundance: .; CDR3nt: TGTGCCATCAGTGTGGGACAGGGAGGCAGGAATGAGCAGTTCTTC; CDR3aa: CAISVGQGGRNEQFF
d_gene: TRBD2; v_gene: TRBV3-1; j_gene: TRBJ2-1; abundance: many; CDR3nt: TGTGCCAGCAGCCCTCGAAAGGGACTAGCGGTCAATGAGCAGTTCTTC; CDR3aa: CASSPRKGLAVNEQFF
d_gene: .; v_gene: TRBV4-1; j_gene: TRBJ2-7; abundance: .; CDR3nt: TGCGCCAGCAGCCAAGTTTATCAGGCCCACGAGCAGTACTTC; CDR3aa: CASSQVYQAHEQYF
d_gene: TRBD2; v_gene: TRBV11-2; j_gene: TRBJ2-5; abundance: many; CDR3nt: TGTGCCAGCAGCTTAGAGGGTCGTCTAGCGGGACGAGGGGAGACCCAGTACTTC; CDR3aa: CASSLEGRLAGRGETQYF
d_gene: .; v_gene: TRBV12-3/TRBV12-4; j_gene: TRBJ2-1; abundance: .; CDR3nt: TGTGCCAGCAGTTTAGCTCGCTCCGCCGACAATGAGCAGTTCTTC; CDR3aa: CASSLARSADNEQFF
d_gene: TRBD1; v_gene: TRBV28; j_gene: TRBJ1-1; abundance: .; CDR3nt: TGTGCCAGCAGCCCGGGGACAGGGCCATACGACACTGAAGCTTTCTTT; CDR3aa: CASSPGTGPYDTEAFF
d_gene: .; v_gene: TRBV12-3/TRBV12-4; j_gene: TRBJ1-2; abundance: many; CDR3nt: TGTGCCAGCAGCGTAATGCGGGCCTCCTATGGCTACACCTTC; CDR3aa: CASSVMRASYGYTF
d_gene: TRBD2; v_gene: TRBV7-2; j_gene: TRBJ2-3; abundance: .; CDR3nt: TGTGCCAGCCGGACTAGCGGGAGTTACGCAGATACGCAGTATTTT; CDR3aa: CASRTSGSYADTQYF
d_gene: .; v_gene: TRBV9; j_gene: TRBJ1-4; abundance: .; CDR3nt: TGTGCCAGCAGCGCGACCGGGACCGCGGATGAAAAACTGTTTTTT; CDR3aa: CASSATGTADEKLFF
d_gene: TRBD2; v_gene: TRBV20-1; j_gene: TRBJ2-1; abundance: .; CDR3nt: TGCAGTGCTAGAGATCAAGCGGGAGGCTACAATGAGCTGTTCTTC; CDR3aa: CSARDQAGGYNELFF
d_gene: .; v_gene: TRBV20-1; j_gene: TRBJ2-7; abundance: .; CDR3nt: TGCAGTGCTAGAGGGCCGGCGGGATCCTACGAGCAGTACTTC; CDR3aa: CSARGPAGSYEQYF
d_gene: TRBD2; v_gene: TRBV5-1; j_gene: TRBJ2-5; abundance: .; CDR3nt: TGCGCCAGCAGCGGGACTAGCGGGGAAGACCAAGAGACCCAGTACTTC; CDR3aa: CASSGTSGEDQETQYF
d_gene: .; v_gene: TRBV12-3/TRBV12-4; j_gene: TRBJ2-1; abundance: once; CDR3nt: TGTGCCAGCTGTTTAAGAGGCAGGTACGAGCGGGCTATACCCAATGAGCAGTTCTTC; CDR3aa: CASCLRGRYERAIPNEQFF